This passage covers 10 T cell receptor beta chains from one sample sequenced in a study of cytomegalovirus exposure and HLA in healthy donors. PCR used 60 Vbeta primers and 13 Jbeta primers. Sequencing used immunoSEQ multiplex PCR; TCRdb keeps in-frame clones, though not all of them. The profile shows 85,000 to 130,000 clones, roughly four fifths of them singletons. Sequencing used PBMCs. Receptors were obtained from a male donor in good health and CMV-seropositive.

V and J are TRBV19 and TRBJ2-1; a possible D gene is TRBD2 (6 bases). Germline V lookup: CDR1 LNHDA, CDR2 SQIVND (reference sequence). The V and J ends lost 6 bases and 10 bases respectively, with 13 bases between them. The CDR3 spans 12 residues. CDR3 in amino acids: CASSRGLIEQFF. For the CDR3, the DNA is TGTGCCAGTAGCCGAGGACTAATCGAGCAGTTCTTC. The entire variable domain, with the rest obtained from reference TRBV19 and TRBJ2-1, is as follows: DGGITQSPKYLFRKEGQNVTLSCEQNLNHDAMYWYRQDPGQGLRLIYYSQIVNDFQKGDIAEGYSVSREKKESFPLTVTSAQKNPTAFYLCASSRGLIEQFFGPGTRLTVL.

CDR3 DNA sequence: TGTGCCAGCAGGACAGGAACCGGGGAGCTGTTTTTT. Its protein is CASRTGTGELFF. The chain carries TRBV7-3 and TRBJ2-2, with a possible D match to TRBD1 (6 bases). Trimming cost V 6 bases and J 5 bases, with 7 bases left between them. From germline, CDR1 is SGHTA and CDR2 FQGTGA. The CDR3 covers 12 residues.

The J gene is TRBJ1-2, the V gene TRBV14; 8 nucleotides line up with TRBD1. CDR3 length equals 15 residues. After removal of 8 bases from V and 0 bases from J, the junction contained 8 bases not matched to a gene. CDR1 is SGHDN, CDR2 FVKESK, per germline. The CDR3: CASSEQTGANYGYTF. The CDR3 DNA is TGTGCCAGCTCTGAACAGACAGGGGCTAACTATGGCTACACCTTC.

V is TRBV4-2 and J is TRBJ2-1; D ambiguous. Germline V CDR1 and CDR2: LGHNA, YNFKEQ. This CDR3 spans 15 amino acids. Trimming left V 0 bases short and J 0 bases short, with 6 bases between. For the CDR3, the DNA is TGTGCCAGCAGCCAAGACCCCGGCTCCTACAATGAGCAGTTCTTC. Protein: CASSQDPGSYNEQFF.

Written as DNA, the CDR3 is TGTGCCAGCAGCTTCGGACAGGCCTTCTACGAGCAGTACTTC. It encodes CASSFGQAFYEQYF. The genes are TRBV14 and TRBJ2-7; TRBD1 matches at 7 bases. J lost 3 bases, V lost 5 bases, and 7 bases had no gene match. CDR3 length: 14 amino acids. Looked up from germline, CDR1 is SGHDN and CDR2 is FVKESK.

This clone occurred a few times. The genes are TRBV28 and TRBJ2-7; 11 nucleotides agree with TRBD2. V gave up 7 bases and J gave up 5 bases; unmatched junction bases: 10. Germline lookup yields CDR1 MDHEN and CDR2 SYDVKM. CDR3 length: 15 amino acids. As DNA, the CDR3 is TGTGCCAGCATCGGCATAGCGGGGGGGCCTCACGAGCAGTACTTC. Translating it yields CASIGIAGGPHEQYF.

CDR3 amino acids: CASSFKQGRNTEAFF. The CDR3 nucleotides are TGTGCCAGCAGCTTCAAACAGGGTCGGAACACTGAAGCTTTCTTT. The rearrangement uses TRBV7-6 and TRBJ1-1; TRBD1 might be the D (6 bases). V was shortened by 3 bases and J by 1 base, with 12 bases between the two germline ends. Germline V gene sequence: CDR1 SGHVS, CDR2 FNYEAQ. The CDR3 is 15 residues long.

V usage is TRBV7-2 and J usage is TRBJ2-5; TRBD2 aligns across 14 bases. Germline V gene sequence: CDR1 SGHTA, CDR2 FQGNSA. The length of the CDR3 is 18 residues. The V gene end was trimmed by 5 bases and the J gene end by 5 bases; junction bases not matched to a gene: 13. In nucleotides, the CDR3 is TGTGCCAGCAGCCATAAAGGACTAGCGGGGGGAATTAGGGAGACCCAGTACTTC. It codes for CASSHKGLAGGIRETQYF.

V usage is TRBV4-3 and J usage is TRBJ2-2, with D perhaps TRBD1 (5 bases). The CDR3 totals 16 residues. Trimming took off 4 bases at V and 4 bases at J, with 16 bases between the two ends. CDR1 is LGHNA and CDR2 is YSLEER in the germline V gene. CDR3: CASSPNQGGGTGELFF. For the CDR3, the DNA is TGCGCCAGCAGCCCAAACCAGGGCGGCGGCACCGGGGAGCTGTTTTTT.

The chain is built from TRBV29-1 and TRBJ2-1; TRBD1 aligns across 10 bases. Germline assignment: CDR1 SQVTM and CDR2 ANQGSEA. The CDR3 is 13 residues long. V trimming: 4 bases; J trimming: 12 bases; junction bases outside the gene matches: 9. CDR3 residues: CSVGDRGLPGQFF. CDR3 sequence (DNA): TGCAGCGTTGGGGACAGGGGCTTACCAGGGCAGTTCTTC.